Sequencing of this T cell receptor (beta chain) was carried out in a study of T cell repertoires in cytomegalovirus infection. Study context: An indication of both CMV infection and matching HLA type came from public TCR beta signatures.

To note about this clonotype: Its matching antigen is unknown. At one boundary the junction diverges from the germline segment, which might be a read error.

The CDR3 has 16 residues. Germline V CDR1 and CDR2: SGHTS, YDEGEE. Whole-study findings and limits: What dominated the ex vivo response were HLA-C-restricted CMV-specific TCR beta clonotypes. Cumulated frequencies of public TCR beta families served to identify carriers of CMV plus the relevant HLA.

TCRdb re-analysed the reads in MiXCR, keeping a single row per CDR3 protein. Of fewer than 400,000 distinct CDR3 sequences detected, over 15% appear once; the ten largest clones hold around 8.6%. Input material: PBMCs. V and J are TRBV5-8 and TRBJ1-6, with TRBD1 identical over 7 bases. The sequence was obtained from a human donor in good health (CMV status not recorded). Some clones in this sample may be carry-over from other donors' samples. CDR3 coding DNA: TGTGCCGGCAGCCGTGTGATGAGGGGGCGCAATTCACCCCTCCACTTT. It yields the protein CAGSRVMRGRNSPLHF.